This T cell receptor (beta chain) derives from a study of OX40 agonist ivuxolimab in advanced cancers. General observations from the study: At 0.1-3.0 mg/kg, partial responders had clonal expansion among the lowest observed.

Exclusion of a patient followed from autoimmune disease history or systemic immunosuppression. This CDR3 has 16 residues. With 4 bases clipped from V and 9 bases from J, the junction kept 9 bases outside the gene matches. CDR1 is SGHTA, CDR2 FQGTGA, per germline. Comments on this clone: What it recognizes is unknown.

Assay: immunoSEQ multiplex PCR; the TCRdb copy retains only in-frame clones and omits some. Of about 80,000 clones listed, approximately 90% are singletons. The sequence was obtained from an adult with an advanced solid tumor such as melanoma, head and neck, liver or kidney cancer. The sequencing here drew on CD4+ or CD8+ T cells sorted from blood, taken in a trial of the OX40 agonist ivuxolimab. The chain links TRBV7-3 to TRBJ2-1; 13 nucleotides agree with TRBD2. CDR3 in amino acids: CASSSLAGGPGIEQFF. The CDR3 DNA follows: TGTGCCAGCAGCTCACTAGCGGGAGGGCCGGGTATTGAGCAGTTCTTC.